These 27 T cell receptor beta chains were all obtained from the same sample, sequenced in a study of T cell repertoires in cytomegalovirus infection. Their cognate antigens are unknown. TCRdb used MiXCR to reprocess the reads, holding one entry per CDR3 protein. The sample comprises 70,000 or so distinct CDR3 sequences, more than 25% of which are singletons, and 59% rests with the top ten. Sample: CD8+ T cells from cultured PBMCs, taken from culture after CMV antigen stimulation. The receptor source for this set is a human donor in good health (CMV status not recorded). Some clones in this sample may be carry-over from other donors' samples.

This clonotype has ten or more counts. The chain recombines TRBV7-9 with TRBJ2-5; TRBD1 is a possible D gene (5 bases). The germline CDR1 and CDR2 sequences are SEHNR and FQNEAQ (reference sequence). CDR3 size: 12 residues. V dropped 5 bases and J dropped 4 bases, with 8 bases sitting between them. In nucleotides, the CDR3 is TGTGCCAGCAGCAGGGGCGCAGAGACCCAGTACTTC. Protein sequence: CASSRGAETQYF.

The rearrangement links TRBV9 to TRBJ2-1; tentatively, D is TRBD1 (5 bases). CDR3 length: 17 residues. CDR1 is SGDLS and CDR2 is YYNGEE in the germline V gene. V shed 4 bases and J shed 1 base, with 18 bases lying between them. The CDR3 DNA follows: TGTGCCAGCAGCTCCCAGCAGGGCCCTATTTCCTACAATGAGCAGTTCTTC. This translates into CASSSQQGPISYNEQFF. Looking up the rest from reference TRBV9 and TRBJ2-1 gives the full variable domain: DSGVTQTPKHLITATGQRVTLRCSPRSGDLSVYWYQQSLDQGLQFLIQYYNGEERAKGNILERFSAQQFPDLHSELNLSSLELGDSALYFCASSSQQGPISYNEQFFGPGTRLTVL.

The genes are TRBV7-2 and TRBJ2-7; 10 bases map to TRBD1. With V trimmed by 3 bases and J by 4 bases, 6 bases remained unmatched. The CDR3 runs 15 residues. Germline-derived CDR1 and CDR2 are SGHTA and FQGNSA. This CDR3 is CASSFGQGGGYEQYF. The CDR3 DNA reads as TGTGCCAGCAGCTTCGGACAGGGGGGTGGGTACGAGCAGTACTTC.

The rearrangement joins TRBV7-4 to TRBJ1-5, with D tentatively TRBD1 (5 bases). Between the trimmed V and J ends, which lost 3 bases and 0 bases, there was a span of 9 bases. This CDR3 contains 15 residues. From germline, CDR1 is SGHVT and CDR2 SQSDAQ. The CDR3 DNA follows: TGTGCCAGCAGCTTGGGGGGAAATAGCAATCAGCCCCAGCATTTT. It is translated as CASSLGGNSNQPQHF.

CDR3 nucleotides: TGCGCCAGCAGCTTGGGAAACAGCGACCTGAACACTGAAGCTTTCTTT. Protein: CASSLGNSDLNTEAFF. The rearrangement uses TRBV5-1 and TRBJ1-1; no clear D. V was clipped by 0 bases and J by 0 bases, with 12 bases between them. Germline V lookup: CDR1 SGHRS, CDR2 YFSETQ. The CDR3 totals 16 residues.

This chain's CDR3 is CASSPPDSSYEQYF. The CDR3 region has the DNA TGTGCCAGCAGCCCCCCCGACAGTTCCTACGAGCAGTACTTC. The rearrangement joins TRBV12-3 or TRBV12-4 to TRBJ2-7; possible D gene TRBD1, 5 bases. Trimming removed 6 bases at V and 1 base at J, with 13 bases between. This CDR3 spans 14 amino acids.

The rearrangement joins TRBV9 to TRBJ2-5; TRBD1 aligns across 8 bases. Germline lookup yields CDR1 SGDLS and CDR2 YYNGEE. This CDR3 region has 15 residues. With V trimmed by 0 bases and J by 2 bases, 3 bases remained unmatched. The CDR3 is CASSVGWTGQETQYF. Written as DNA, the CDR3 is TGTGCCAGCAGCGTAGGTTGGACAGGGCAAGAGACCCAGTACTTC.

The sample holds one count of this clonotype. The rearrangement uses TRBV6-2 or TRBV6-3 and TRBJ1-1; 8 nucleotides line up with TRBD1. V trimming: 8 bases; J trimming: 3 bases; junction bases outside the gene matches: 5. CDR3 length: 13 residues. Per germline, CDR1 MNHEY and CDR2 SVGEGT. Here the CDR3 reads CASGTGWYTEAFF. The CDR3 region has the DNA TGTGCCAGCGGGACAGGTTGGTACACTGAAGCTTTCTTT.

This clonotype was detected ten times or more. This chain connects TRBV27 to TRBJ2-1; D remains unclear. The CDR3 sequence is 15 residues long. V was clipped by 5 bases and J by 5 bases, with 16 bases between them. Looked up from germline, CDR1 is MNHEY and CDR2 is SMNVEV (reference sequence). This CDR3 reads CASSELPGYNNEQFF. For the CDR3, the DNA is TGTGCCAGCAGTGAACTACCTGGCTACAACAATGAGCAGTTCTTC.

This clonotype has a count of ten or more. This chain connects TRBV7-2 to TRBJ2-5; D ambiguous. V lost 5 bases to trimming and J lost 0 bases, with 13 bases between them. Germline CDR1 is SGHTA and CDR2 is FQGNSA. This CDR3 is built from 15 residues. CDR3 protein: CASSPQRSDQETQYF. CDR3 nucleotide sequence: TGTGCCAGCAGCCCCCAACGATCCGACCAAGAGACCCAGTACTTC.

This chain uses TRBV4-3 with TRBJ2-5, with D possibly matching TRBD2 (5 bases). Germline CDR1 reads LGHNA; CDR2 reads YSLEER. V was pared by 0 bases and J by 5 bases, with 13 bases between. CDR3 length: 15 amino acids. The DNA of the CDR3 is TGCGCCAGCAGCCAAGATCCAGCTAGCTGGGAGACCCAGTACTTC. This encodes CASSQDPASWETQYF.

The V and J genes are TRBV12-3 or TRBV12-4 and TRBJ2-5; 7 bases line up with TRBD2. The CDR3 is 16 residues long. V lost 6 bases and J lost 5; bases outside the gene matches: 15. CDR3 residues: CASSHSTSPAGETQYF. The CDR3 DNA sequence: TGTGCCAGCAGCCATTCGACTAGCCCGGCAGGGGAGACCCAGTACTTC.

The genes are TRBV30 and TRBJ2-5, with TRBD2 matching over 16 bases. Per the germline V gene, CDR1 is GTSNPN and CDR2 is SVGIG (reference sequence). Trimming at V came to 3 bases and at J to 2 bases, leaving 6 bases not matched to a gene. The CDR3 runs to 17 residues. In nucleotides, the CDR3 is TGTGCCTGGAGGGGACTAGCGGGGGGGGCCTTTCAAGAGACCCAGTACTTC. This encodes CAWRGLAGGAFQETQYF.

There are a few counts of this clonotype. The chain combines TRBV19 with TRBJ1-5, with 10 bases lining up with TRBD1. The germline V gene has CDR1 LNHDA and CDR2 SQIVND (reference sequence). J gave up 6 bases and V 2 bases, and 7 bases lay outside the gene matches. The CDR3 runs 16 residues. The CDR3 DNA sequence: TGTGCCAGTAGTATAATCGACAGGGGGCTCGTTCAGCCCCAGCATTTT. It yields the protein CASSIIDRGLVQPQHF.

This rearrangement joins TRBV14 to TRBJ2-4, with TRBD2 matching over 11 bases. The germline V gene has CDR1 SGHDN and CDR2 FVKESK. This CDR3 comprises 19 residues. With V trimmed by 0 bases and J by 0 bases, 7 bases remained unmatched. The CDR3 spells CASSQERLAGTKAKNIQYF. Here the CDR3 DNA reads TGTGCCAGCAGCCAAGAAAGACTAGCGGGGACTAAAGCCAAAAACATTCAGTACTTC.

This clonotype was counted between two and nine times. The J gene is TRBJ2-3, the V gene TRBV5-6; D is undetermined. V lost 4 bases and J lost 4, with 13 bases in between. Germline V lookup: CDR1 SGHDT, CDR2 YYEEEE. CDR3 length: 14 amino acids. CDR3 nucleotides: TGTGCCAGCAGCGTCCAAGGAAACGCAGATACGCAGTATTTT. Translating gives CASSVQGNADTQYF.

CDR3 bases: TGTGCCAGTAGTGGAGGTAGCGGTAATGAGCAGTTCTTC. This codes for CASSGGSGNEQFF. V and J are TRBV19 and TRBJ2-1; D is perhaps TRBD2 (6 bases). The germline V gene has CDR1 LNHDA and CDR2 SQIVND (reference sequence). V lost 5 bases to trimming and J lost 7 bases, with 12 bases between them. CDR3 length equals 13 residues.

The chain has TRBV6-8 and TRBJ1-1, with a possible D match to TRBD1 (5 bases). Looked up from germline, CDR1 is MNHGY and CDR2 is SAAAGT. There are 15 residues in the CDR3. The V gene lost 2 bases and the J gene lost 0 bases, with 10 bases spanning the gap. The DNA of the CDR3 is TGTGCCAGCAGTTACGGGACGGGGTTGAACACTGAAGCTTTCTTT. It codes for CASSYGTGLNTEAFF.

The chain is built from TRBV11-2 and TRBJ2-4; possibly TRBD1 for D (5 bases). This CDR3 has 17 amino acids. V lost 2 bases, J lost 0 bases, and 14 bases lay in between. Germline assignment: CDR1 SGHAT and CDR2 FQNNGV. CDR3 DNA: TGTGCCAGCAGCTTACCGTTAAGCAGGGCAGCCAAAAACATTCAGTACTTC. It translates to CASSLPLSRAAKNIQYF.

V usage is TRBV10-1 and J usage is TRBJ1-2; perhaps TRBD1 as D (5 bases). The germline gives CDR1 WNHNN, CDR2 SYGVQD (reference sequence). This CDR3 is 17 amino acids long. Between the trimmed V and J ends, which lost 3 bases and 5 bases, there was a span of 22 bases. The CDR3 bases are TGCGCCAGCAGTGATCATCGACTGGGGCAGGGTTGGTATGGCTACACCTTC. Its translation is CASSDHRLGQGWYGYTF.

Many counts were recorded for this clonotype. The chain carries TRBV7-8 and TRBJ2-7; possible D gene TRBD1, 7 bases. The length of the CDR3 is 14 residues. V was cut by 5 bases and J by 5 bases, with 16 bases left in between. Germline assignment: CDR1 SGHVS and CDR2 FQNEAQ. The CDR3: CASSPDTGEDEQYF. DNA of the CDR3: TGTGCCAGCAGCCCAGATACAGGGGAGGACGAGCAGTACTTC.

Within the sample, this clonotype is medium-sized. The genes are TRBV19 and TRBJ1-2, with D tentatively TRBD1 (6 bases). Trimming shortened V by 7 bases and J by 0 bases, and 12 bases separated the two germline ends. Germline V gene data show CDR1 as LNHDA and CDR2 as SQIVND (reference sequence). The CDR3 is 14 residues long. The CDR3 DNA sequence: TGTGCCAGTACCCCCGGGACAACTAACTATGGCTACACCTTC. Translating it yields CASTPGTTNYGYTF.

This clonotype was seen ten or more times. The chain is built from TRBV7-2 and TRBJ2-5, with D possibly being TRBD2 (5 bases). The CDR3 is 14 residues long. V lost 0 bases and J 0 bases, leaving 5 bases between the germline ends. In germline, CDR1 is SGHTA, CDR2 FQGNSA. The CDR3 is CASSLAGNQETQYF. CDR3 bases: TGTGCCAGCAGCTTAGCCGGGAACCAAGAGACCCAGTACTTC.

CDR3 sequence reads: CATLAGMSTDTQYF. The CDR3 bases are TGTGCTACGCTGGCGGGAATGTCGACAGATACGCAGTATTTT. The chain joins TRBV12-3 or TRBV12-4 to TRBJ2-3; a possible D gene is TRBD2 (6 bases). This CDR3 is built from 14 residues.

This clonotype was detected only a few times. The gene calls are TRBV4-1 and TRBJ2-7; TRBD1 aligns across 7 bases. CDR3 length: 13 amino acids. The germline V gene has CDR1 MGHRA and CDR2 YSYEKL. V dropped 0 bases and J dropped 9; count of bases not matched to a gene: 5. Here the CDR3 reads CASSQDPGGLQYF. The CDR3 DNA is TGCGCCAGCAGCCAAGACCCAGGGGGTTTGCAGTACTTC.

The table lists this clonotype with a few counts. The chain carries TRBV7-9 and TRBJ1-1, with a possible D match to TRBD1 (5 bases). In germline, CDR1 is SEHNR, CDR2 FQNEAQ (reference sequence). This CDR3 has 14 residues. V dropped 0 bases and J dropped 6 bases, with 11 bases sitting between them. This chain's CDR3 is CASSLALGDAEAFF. DNA for the CDR3: TGTGCCAGCAGCTTAGCTCTAGGGGACGCTGAAGCTTTCTTT.

The chain recombines TRBV30 with TRBJ1-5; 8 bases match TRBD1. CDR3 length: 17 residues. V shed 0 bases, J shed 0 bases, and the junction held 7 bases outside the gene matches. Germline V lookup: CDR1 GTSNPN, CDR2 SVGIG (reference sequence). This CDR3 reads CAWSVPRGRFSNQPQHF. In DNA, the CDR3 is TGTGCCTGGAGTGTACCCAGGGGGCGCTTTAGCAATCAGCCCCAGCATTTT.